This T cell receptor (beta chain) was recovered during a study of OX40 agonist ivuxolimab in advanced cancers. This CDR3 is 14 amino acids long. Trimming took 2 bases from V and 0 from J, leaving 5 bases between them. CDR1 SGDLS and CDR2 YYNGEE come from the germline V gene. Sequencing used immunoSEQ multiplex PCR; TCRdb keeps in-frame clones, though not all of them. The repertoire has more than 60,000 clones, approximately 85% of them found once; the top ten carry more than 0.6%. No patient had autoimmune disease or received systemic immunosuppression. This receptor was taken from an adult with an advanced solid tumor such as melanoma, head and neck, liver or kidney cancer. The sample consisted of CD4+ or CD8+ T cells sorted from blood, taken in a trial of the OX40 agonist ivuxolimab. This rearrangement joins TRBV9 to TRBJ1-4; D call uncertain. Written as DNA, the CDR3 is TGTGCCAGCAGCGTGGCCCCAACTAATGAAAAACTGTTTTTT. The encoded protein is CASSVAPTNEKLFF.